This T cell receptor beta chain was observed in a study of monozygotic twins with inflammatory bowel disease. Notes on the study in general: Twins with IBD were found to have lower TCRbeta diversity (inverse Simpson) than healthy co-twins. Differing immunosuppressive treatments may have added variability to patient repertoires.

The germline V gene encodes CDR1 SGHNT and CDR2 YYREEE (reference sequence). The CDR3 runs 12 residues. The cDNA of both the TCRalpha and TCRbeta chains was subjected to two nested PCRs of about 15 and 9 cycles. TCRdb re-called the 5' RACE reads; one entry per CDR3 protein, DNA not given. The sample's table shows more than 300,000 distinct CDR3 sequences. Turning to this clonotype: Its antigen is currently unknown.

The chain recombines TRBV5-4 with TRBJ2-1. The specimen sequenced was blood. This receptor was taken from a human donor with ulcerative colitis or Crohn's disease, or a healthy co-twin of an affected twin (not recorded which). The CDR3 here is CASSFGIDEQFF.